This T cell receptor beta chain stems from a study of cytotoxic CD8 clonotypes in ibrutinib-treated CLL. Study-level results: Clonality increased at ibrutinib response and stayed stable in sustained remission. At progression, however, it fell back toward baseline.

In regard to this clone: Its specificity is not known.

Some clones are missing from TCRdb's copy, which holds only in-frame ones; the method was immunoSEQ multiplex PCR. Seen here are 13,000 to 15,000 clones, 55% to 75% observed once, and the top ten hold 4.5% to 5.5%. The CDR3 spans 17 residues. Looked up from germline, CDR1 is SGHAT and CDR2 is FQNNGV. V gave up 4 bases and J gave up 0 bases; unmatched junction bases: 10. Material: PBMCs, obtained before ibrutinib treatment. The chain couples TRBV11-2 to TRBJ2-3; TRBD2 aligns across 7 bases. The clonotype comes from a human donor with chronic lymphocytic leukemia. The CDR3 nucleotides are TGTGCCAGCAGCTCCCACGGGGGAGGGCCTAGCACAGATACGCAGTATTTT. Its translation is CASSSHGGGPSTDTQYF.